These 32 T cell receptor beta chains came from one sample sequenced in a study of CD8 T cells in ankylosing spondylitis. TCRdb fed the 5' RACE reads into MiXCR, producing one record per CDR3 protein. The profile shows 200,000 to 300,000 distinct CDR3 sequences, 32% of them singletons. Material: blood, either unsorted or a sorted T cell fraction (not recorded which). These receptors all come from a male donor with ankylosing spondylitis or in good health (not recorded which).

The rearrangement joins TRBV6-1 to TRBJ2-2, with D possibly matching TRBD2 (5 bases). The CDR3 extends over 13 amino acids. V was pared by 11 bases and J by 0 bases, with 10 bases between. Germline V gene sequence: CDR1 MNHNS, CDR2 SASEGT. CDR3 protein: CALSDPNTGELFF. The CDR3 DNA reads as TGTGCCCTTAGCGACCCGAACACCGGGGAGCTGTTTTTT.

The CDR3 bases are TGTGCCAGCAGCTTAGACAGGCTCGGGGAGCTGTTTTTT. Protein sequence: CASSLDRLGELFF. V usage is TRBV11-2 and J usage is TRBJ2-2; no clear D gene. CDR1 and CDR2 from the germline V gene are SGHAT and FQNNGV. The CDR3 covers 13 residues. V was trimmed by 0 bases and J by 7 bases, leaving 6 bases between them.

The CDR3 region is CATRTGDHYGYTF. The DNA of the CDR3 is TGCGCCACCAGGACAGGGGACCACTATGGCTACACCTTC. The rearrangement links TRBV5-1 to TRBJ1-2, with 9 bases identical to TRBD1. V shed 9 bases, J shed 3 bases, and the junction held 6 bases outside the gene matches. The CDR3 runs 13 residues. Germline V lookup: CDR1 SGHRS, CDR2 YFSETQ.

DNA for the CDR3: TGTGCCATGGGGACAGCCTACGAGCAGTACTTC. It yields the protein CAMGTAYEQYF. The chain links TRBV10-3 to TRBJ2-7, with 7 bases fitting TRBD1. J lost 2 bases, V lost 9 bases, and 1 base had no gene match. The CDR3 contains 11 residues. Germline CDR1 is ENHRY and CDR2 is SYGVKD.

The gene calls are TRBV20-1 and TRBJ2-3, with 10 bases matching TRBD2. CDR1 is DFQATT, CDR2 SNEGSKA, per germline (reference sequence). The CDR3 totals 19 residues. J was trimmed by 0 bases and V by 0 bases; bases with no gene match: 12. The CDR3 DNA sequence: TGCAGTGCTAGAGATCTGTCGGCTAGCGGGGGCCTTAGCACAGATACGCAGTATTTT. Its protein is CSARDLSASGGLSTDTQYF.

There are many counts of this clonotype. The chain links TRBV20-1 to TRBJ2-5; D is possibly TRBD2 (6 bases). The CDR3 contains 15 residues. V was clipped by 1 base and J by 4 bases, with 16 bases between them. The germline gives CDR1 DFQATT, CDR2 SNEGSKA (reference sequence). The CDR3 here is CSARGGLSKGETQYF. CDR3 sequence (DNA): TGCAGTGCTAGAGGGGGACTCTCCAAGGGAGAGACCCAGTACTTC.

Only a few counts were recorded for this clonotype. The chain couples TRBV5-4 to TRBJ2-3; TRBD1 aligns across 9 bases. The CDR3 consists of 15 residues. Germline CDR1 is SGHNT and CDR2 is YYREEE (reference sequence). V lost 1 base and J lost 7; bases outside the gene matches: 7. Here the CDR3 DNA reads TGTGCCAGCAGCTTGCCCCAGGGACAGGGCTATACGCAGTATTTT. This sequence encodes CASSLPQGQGYTQYF.

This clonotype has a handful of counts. CDR3 DNA: TGCAGCCCCTGGACTAGCGCGGAGACCCAGTACTTC. It codes for CSPWTSAETQYF. V and J are TRBV20-1 and TRBJ2-5, with 9 bases that match TRBD2. Germline lookup yields CDR1 DFQATT and CDR2 SNEGSKA (reference sequence). The CDR3 has 12 amino acids.

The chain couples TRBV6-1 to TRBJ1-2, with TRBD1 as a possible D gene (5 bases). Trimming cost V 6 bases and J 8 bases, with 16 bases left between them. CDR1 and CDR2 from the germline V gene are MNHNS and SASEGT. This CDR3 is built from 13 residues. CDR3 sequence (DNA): TGTGCCAGCAGCGGGTGGGGGACGGGAGGCTACACCTTC. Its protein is CASSGWGTGGYTF.

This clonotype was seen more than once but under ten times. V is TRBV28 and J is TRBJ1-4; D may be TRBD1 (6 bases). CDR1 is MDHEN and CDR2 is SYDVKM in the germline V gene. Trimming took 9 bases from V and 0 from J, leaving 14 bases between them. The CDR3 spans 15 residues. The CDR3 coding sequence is TGTGCCAGTATTTCAGGGGAGGCAACTAATGAAAAACTGTTTTTT. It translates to CASISGEATNEKLFF.

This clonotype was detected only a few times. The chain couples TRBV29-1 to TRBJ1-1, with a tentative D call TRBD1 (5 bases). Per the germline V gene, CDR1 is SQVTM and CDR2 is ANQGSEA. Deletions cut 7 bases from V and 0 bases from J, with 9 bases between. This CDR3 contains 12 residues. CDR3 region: CSGGDVNTEAFF. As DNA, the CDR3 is TGCAGCGGGGGGGACGTGAACACTGAAGCTTTCTTT.

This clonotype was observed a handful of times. The DNA for the CDR3 is TGTGCCAGCAGCATGGACAGGGTCCCCTACAATGAGCAGTTCTTC. Its translation: CASSMDRVPYNEQFF. The V call is TRBV5-6, the J call TRBJ2-1; TRBD1 agrees at 8 bases. V was pared by 4 bases and J by 2 bases, with 5 bases of the junction left unmatched. The CDR3 is made up of 15 amino acids. Germline CDR1 is SGHDT and CDR2 is YYEEEE.

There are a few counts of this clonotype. This chain's CDR3 is CASSRTSEQETQYF. CDR3 DNA: TGTGCCAGCAGCCGGACTAGCGAACAAGAGACCCAGTACTTC. V is TRBV12-3 or TRBV12-4 and J is TRBJ2-5, with 9 bases lining up with TRBD2. The ends lost 6 bases at V and 2 bases at J; junction bases unmatched: 4. CDR3 size: 14 residues.

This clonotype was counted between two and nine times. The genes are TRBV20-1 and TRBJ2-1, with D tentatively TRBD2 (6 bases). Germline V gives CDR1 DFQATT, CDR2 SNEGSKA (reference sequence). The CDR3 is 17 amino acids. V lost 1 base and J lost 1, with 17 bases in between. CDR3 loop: CSARADRGTGSYNEQFF. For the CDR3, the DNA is TGCAGTGCTAGAGCGGATCGGGGGACTGGATCCTACAATGAGCAGTTCTTC.

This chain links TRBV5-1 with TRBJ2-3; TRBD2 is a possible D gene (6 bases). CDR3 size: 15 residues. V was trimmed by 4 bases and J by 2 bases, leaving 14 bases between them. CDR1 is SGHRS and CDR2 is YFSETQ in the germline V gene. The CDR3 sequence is CASSLGGEATDTQYF. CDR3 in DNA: TGCGCCAGCAGCCTAGGTGGGGAGGCCACAGATACGCAGTATTTT.

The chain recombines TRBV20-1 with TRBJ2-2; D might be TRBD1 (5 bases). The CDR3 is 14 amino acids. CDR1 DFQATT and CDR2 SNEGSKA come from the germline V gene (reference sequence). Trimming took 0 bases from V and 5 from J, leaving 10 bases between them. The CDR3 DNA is TGCAGTGCTAGAGAGGCAGGGAATACCGGGGAGCTGTTTTTT. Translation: CSAREAGNTGELFF.

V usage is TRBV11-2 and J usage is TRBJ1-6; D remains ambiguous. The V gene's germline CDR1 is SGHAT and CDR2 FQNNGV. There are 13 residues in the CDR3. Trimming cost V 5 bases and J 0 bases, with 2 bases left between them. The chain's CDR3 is CASSPSYNSPLHF. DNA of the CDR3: TGTGCCAGCAGCCCCTCCTATAATTCACCCCTCCACTTT.

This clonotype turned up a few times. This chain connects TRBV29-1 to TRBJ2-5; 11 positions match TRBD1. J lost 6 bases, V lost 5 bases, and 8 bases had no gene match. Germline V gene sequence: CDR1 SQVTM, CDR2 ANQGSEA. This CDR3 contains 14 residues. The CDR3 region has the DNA TGCAGCGTTAAAGGACAGGGGGCGTGGAAGACCCAGTACTTC. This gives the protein CSVKGQGAWKTQYF.

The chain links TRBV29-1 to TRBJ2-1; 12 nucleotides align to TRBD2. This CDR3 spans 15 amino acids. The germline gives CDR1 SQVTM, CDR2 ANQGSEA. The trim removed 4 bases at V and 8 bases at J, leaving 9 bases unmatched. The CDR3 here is CSVASSGGAGDEQFF. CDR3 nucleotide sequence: TGCAGCGTTGCTTCTAGCGGGGGGGCCGGGGATGAGCAGTTCTTC.

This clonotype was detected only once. The CDR3 region is CASSVMTGGVETQYF. CDR3 sequence (DNA): TGTGCCAGCAGCGTCATGACAGGGGGCGTAGAGACCCAGTACTTC. V is TRBV7-9 and J is TRBJ2-5; 10 nucleotides line up with TRBD1. V shed 5 bases and J 4 bases; nucleotides not matched to a gene: 7. Germline V gene data show CDR1 as SEHNR and CDR2 as FQNEAQ (reference sequence). The CDR3 sequence is 15 residues long.

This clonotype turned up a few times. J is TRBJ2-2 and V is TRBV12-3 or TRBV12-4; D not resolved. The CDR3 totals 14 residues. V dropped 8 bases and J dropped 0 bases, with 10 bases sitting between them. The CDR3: CASAKGANTGELFF. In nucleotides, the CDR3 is TGTGCCAGCGCGAAGGGCGCGAACACCGGGGAGCTGTTTTTT.

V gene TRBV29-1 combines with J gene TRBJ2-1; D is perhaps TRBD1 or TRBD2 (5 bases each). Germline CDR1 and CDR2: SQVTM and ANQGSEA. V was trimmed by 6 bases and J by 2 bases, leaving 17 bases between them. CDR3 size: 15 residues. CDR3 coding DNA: TGCAGCGTGAATTGGCCGGGACGGACCTACAATGAGCAGTTCTTC. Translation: CSVNWPGRTYNEQFF.

The CDR3 nucleotides are TGTGCCAGCAGCTGGGGAGGACTCTTTGGGTTCTTC. This codes for CASSWGGLFGFF. The V call is TRBV5-6, the J call TRBJ2-1; D perhaps matches TRBD2 (6 bases). V lost 3 bases and J 15 bases, leaving 16 bases between the germline ends. The CDR3 sequence is 12 residues long. Per germline, CDR1 SGHDT and CDR2 YYEEEE.

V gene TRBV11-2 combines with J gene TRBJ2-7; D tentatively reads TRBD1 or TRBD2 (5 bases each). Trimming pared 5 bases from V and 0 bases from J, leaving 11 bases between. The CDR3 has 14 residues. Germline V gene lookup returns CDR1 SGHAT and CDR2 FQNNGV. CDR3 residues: CASSRGHSSYEQYF. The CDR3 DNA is TGTGCCAGCAGCCGGGGCCACTCCTCCTACGAGCAGTACTTC.

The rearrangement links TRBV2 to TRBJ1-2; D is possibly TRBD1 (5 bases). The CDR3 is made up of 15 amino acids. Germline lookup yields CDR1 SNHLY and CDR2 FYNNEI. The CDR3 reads CATSPSILGVGGYTF. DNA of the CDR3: TGTGCGACCTCACCGTCCATTTTAGGGGTTGGTGGCTACACCTTC.

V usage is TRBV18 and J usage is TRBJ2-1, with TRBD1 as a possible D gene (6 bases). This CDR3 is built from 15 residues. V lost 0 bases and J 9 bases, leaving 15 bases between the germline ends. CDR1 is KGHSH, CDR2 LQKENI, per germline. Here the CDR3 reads CASSPPTGGHLEQFF. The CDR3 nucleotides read TGTGCCAGCTCACCACCGACAGGCGGGCATCTTGAGCAGTTCTTC. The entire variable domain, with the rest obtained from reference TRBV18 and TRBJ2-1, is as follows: NAGVMQNPRHLVRRRGQEARLRCSPMKGHSHVYWYRQLPEEGLKFMVYLQKENIIDESGMPKERFSAEFPKEGPSILRIQQVVRGDSAAYFCASSPPTGGHLEQFFGPGTRLTVL.

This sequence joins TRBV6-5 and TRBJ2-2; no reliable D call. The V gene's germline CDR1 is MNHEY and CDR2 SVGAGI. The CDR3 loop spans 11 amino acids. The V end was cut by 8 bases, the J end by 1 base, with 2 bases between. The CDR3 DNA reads TGTGCCAGCGAGAACACCGGGGAGCTGTTTTTT. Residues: CASENTGELFF.

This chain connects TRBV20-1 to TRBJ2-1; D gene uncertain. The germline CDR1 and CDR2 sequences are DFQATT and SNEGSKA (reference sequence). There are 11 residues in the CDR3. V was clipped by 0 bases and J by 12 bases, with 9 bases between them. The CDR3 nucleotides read TGCAGTGCTAGAGATAGTGGGTGGCAGTTCTTC. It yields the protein CSARDSGWQFF.

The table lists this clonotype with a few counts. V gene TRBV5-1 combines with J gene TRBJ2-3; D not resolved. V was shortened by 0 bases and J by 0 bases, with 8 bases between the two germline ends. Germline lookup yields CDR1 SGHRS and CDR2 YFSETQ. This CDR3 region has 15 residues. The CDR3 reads CASSLDSTSTDTQYF. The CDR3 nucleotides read TGCGCCAGCAGCTTGGACAGTACTAGCACAGATACGCAGTATTTT.

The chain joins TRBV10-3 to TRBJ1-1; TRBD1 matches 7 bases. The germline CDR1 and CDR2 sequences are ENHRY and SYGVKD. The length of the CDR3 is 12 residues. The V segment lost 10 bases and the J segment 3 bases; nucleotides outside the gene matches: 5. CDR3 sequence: CATRQGDTEAFF. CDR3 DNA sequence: TGTGCCACCCGACAGGGTGACACTGAAGCTTTCTTT.

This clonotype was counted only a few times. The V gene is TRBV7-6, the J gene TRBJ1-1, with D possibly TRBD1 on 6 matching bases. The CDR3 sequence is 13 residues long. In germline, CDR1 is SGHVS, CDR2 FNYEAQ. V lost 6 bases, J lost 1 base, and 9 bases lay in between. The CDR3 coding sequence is TGTGCCAGCAGTAAGGGACAGAACACTGAAGCTTTCTTT. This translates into CASSKGQNTEAFF.

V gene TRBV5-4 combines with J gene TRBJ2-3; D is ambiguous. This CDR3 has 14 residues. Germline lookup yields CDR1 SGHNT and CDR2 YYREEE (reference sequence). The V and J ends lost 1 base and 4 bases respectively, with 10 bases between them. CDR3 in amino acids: CASSLQSTPDTQYF. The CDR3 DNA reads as TGTGCCAGCAGCTTGCAGTCAACGCCAGATACGCAGTATTTT.